One and the same sample provided the 15 T cell receptor beta chains below, sequenced in a study of PD-1 blockade in mismatch repair-deficient tumors. TCRdb's copy holds only in-frame clones and misses some; the assay was immunoSEQ multiplex PCR. The sample carries about 79,000 clones, 70% to 90% recorded once. The sample here was peripheral blood, taken 44 weeks after starting pembrolizumab. These TCRs come from an adult with mismatch repair-deficient cancer.

This clone was recorded once. The chain combines TRBV29-1 with TRBJ2-5; 11 bases match TRBD1. This CDR3 comprises 14 residues. Losses at the gene ends were 4 bases for V and 5 bases for J; bases not matched to a gene: 6. Looked up from germline, CDR1 is SQVTM and CDR2 is ANQGSEA. In DNA form, the CDR3 reads TGCAGCGTTGGTCTTGGGACAGGGGGTGAGACCCAGTACTTC. It encodes CSVGLGTGGETQYF.

The chain links TRBV7-3 to TRBJ2-3; D unresolved. Trimming left V 0 bases short and J 4 bases short, with 8 bases between. The germline gives CDR1 SGHTA, CDR2 FQGTGA. The CDR3 sequence is 14 residues long. DNA of the CDR3: TGTGCCAGCAGCTTAACCAGGCCGCCAGATACGCAGTATTTT. It encodes CASSLTRPPDTQYF. The full variable domain, its missing parts supplied by reference TRBV7-3 and TRBJ2-3, is GAGVSQTPSNKVTEKGKYVELRCDPISGHTALYWYRQSLGQGPEFLIYFQGTGAADDSGLPNDRFFAVRPEGSVSTLKIQRTERGDSAVYLCASSLTRPPDTQYFGPGTRLTVL.

The rearrangement links TRBV7-8 to TRBJ2-5; D gene uncertain. The CDR3 runs to 14 residues. Germline lookup yields CDR1 SGHVS and CDR2 FQNEAQ. V was cut by 2 bases and J by 1 base, with 8 bases left in between. DNA for the CDR3: TGTGCCAGCAGCTTAACGCAAATCCAAGAGACCCAGTACTTC. Protein product: CASSLTQIQETQYF.

The chain employs TRBV28 and TRBJ1-2, with D hard to call. V shed 5 bases and J shed 5 bases, with 6 bases lying between them. Germline V gene data show CDR1 as MDHEN and CDR2 as SYDVKM. The CDR3 is 11 amino acids. CDR3: CASSPQYGYTF. CDR3 coding DNA: TGTGCCAGCAGTCCTCAATATGGCTACACCTTC.

The chain recombines TRBV10-2 with TRBJ2-2, with TRBD2 matching over 15 bases. The CDR3 has 16 amino acids. Germline V lookup: CDR1 WSHSY, CDR2 SAAADI. Losses at the gene ends were 2 bases for V and 6 bases for J; bases not matched to a gene: 1. DNA of the CDR3: TGCGCCAGCAGTGAGGGACTAGCGGGAGGGCCCGGGGAGCTGTTTTTT. Amino acid sequence: CASSEGLAGGPGELFF.

This clone was seen a single time. The V gene is TRBV27, the J gene TRBJ2-7; D may be TRBD1 or TRBD2 (5 bases each). Per germline, CDR1 MNHEY and CDR2 SMNVEV (reference sequence). V shed 2 bases and J shed 3 bases, with 11 bases lying between them. CDR3 length: 14 amino acids. CDR3 DNA: TGTGCCAGCAGTTTAGGGACGGAGGTCTACGAGCAGTACTTC. Amino acid sequence: CASSLGTEVYEQYF.

The chain couples TRBV2 to TRBJ1-5; D is unclear. CDR3 length: 13 amino acids. V was clipped by 3 bases and J by 4 bases, with 7 bases between them. The germline V gene has CDR1 SNHLY and CDR2 FYNNEI. This CDR3 is CASSDSRNQPQHF. Here the CDR3 DNA reads TGTGCCAGCAGTGATAGCAGGAATCAGCCCCAGCATTTT. The whole variable domain, remainder taken from reference TRBV2 and TRBJ1-5, is EPEVTQTPSHQVTQMGQEVILRCVPISNHLYFYWYRQILGQKVEFLVSFYNNEISEKSEIFDDQFSVERPDGSNFTLKIRSTKLEDSAMYFCASSDSRNQPQHFGDGTRLSIL.

This sequence joins TRBV7-2 and TRBJ1-1; the D gene is possibly TRBD1 (5 bases). CDR1 and CDR2 from the germline V gene are SGHTA and FQGNSA. The length of the CDR3 is 15 residues. Trimming left V 5 bases short and J 3 bases short, with 16 bases between. The chain's CDR3 is CASSQRGGRHTEAFF. CDR3 DNA: TGTGCCAGCAGCCAAAGGGGTGGGCGGCACACTGAAGCTTTCTTT.

The chain combines TRBV6-5 with TRBJ1-2, with 10 bases matching TRBD1. Germline V gene lookup returns CDR1 MNHEY and CDR2 SVGAGI. The CDR3 consists of 13 residues. The junction had 5 bases not matched to a gene; V was cut back by 6 bases and J by 7 bases. CDR3 bases: TGTGCCAGCAGATGGACAGGGGGAGGTGGCTACACCTTC. It translates to CASRWTGGGGYTF.

This chain joins TRBV6-5 and TRBJ2-2; D is unresolved. V lost 1 base to trimming and J lost 2 bases, with 8 bases between them. Germline V CDR1 and CDR2: MNHEY, SVGAGI. CDR3 length equals 15 residues. The CDR3 DNA reads as TGTGCCAGCAGTTACTGGGGAACTAACACCGGGGAGCTGTTTTTT. Its translation: CASSYWGTNTGELFF.

The chain joins TRBV4-3 to TRBJ1-5; D gene ambiguous. Trimming stripped 0 bases from V and 5 bases from J, with 11 bases between. The CDR3 is made up of 15 amino acids. Looked up from germline, CDR1 is LGHNA and CDR2 is YSLEER. The CDR3 region is CASSQDSRVDQPQHF. CDR3 DNA: TGCGCCAGCAGCCAAGATTCGAGGGTTGATCAGCCCCAGCATTTT.

This rearrangement joins TRBV7-9 to TRBJ2-7; TRBD1 agrees at 8 bases. The junction had 10 bases not matched to a gene; V was cut back by 5 bases and J by 1 base. CDR1 and CDR2 from the germline V gene are SEHNR and FQNEAQ (reference sequence). The CDR3 runs 16 residues. CDR3 in DNA: TGTGCCAGCAGCAGTACTCAGGGGGCGTTTTCCTACGAGCAGTACTTC. Its protein product is CASSSTQGAFSYEQYF.

The chain uses TRBV14 and TRBJ2-3, with 11 nucleotides matching TRBD2. J lost 2 bases, V lost 3 bases, and 4 bases had no gene match. This CDR3 comprises 16 residues. Germline V CDR1 and CDR2: SGHDN, FVKESK. For the CDR3, the DNA is TGTGCCAGCAGCCAGGGGACTAGCGGAACCACAGATACGCAGTATTTT. This translates into CASSQGTSGTTDTQYF.

This rearrangement joins TRBV21-1 to TRBJ2-7; the listed D gene, TRBD1, was not tested against the DNA. TRBV21-1 corresponds to a pseudogene. The CDR3 sequence is 14 residues long. The CDR3 loop reads CASSKGQSQYEQYF. The CDR3 nucleotides read TGTGCCAGCAGCAAAGGACAGAGCCAATACGAGCAGTACTTC.

The chain uses TRBV11-3 and TRBJ2-7, with 12 bases identical to TRBD2. CDR1 SGHNT and CDR2 YENEEA come from the germline V gene. With V trimmed by 5 bases and J by 7 bases, 18 bases remained unmatched. The CDR3 consists of 18 residues. CDR3 residues: CASSPSPSGRALSWEQYF. The DNA for the CDR3 is TGTGCCAGCAGCCCTAGCCCTAGCGGGAGGGCCCTATCTTGGGAGCAGTACTTC.